This paragraph covers one T cell receptor (beta chain) sequence. TCRdb keeps only in-frame clones here, not all; method: immunoSEQ multiplex PCR. The sample lists millions of clones; more than 80% were seen once. The source of the sample is a study of shared clonotypes between healthy human individuals. Study overall: CD8 memory received one plate per donor, CD8 naive two, CD4 memory three and CD4 naive three.

From CD4+ cells came CD45RA+ naive and CD45RA-negative memory subsets. The TCR was taken from a man aged 18 to 30 in good health. Sequencing was performed on naive CD4+ T cells sorted from blood. Subset noted: CD45RA+ positively selected.

CDR3 coding DNA: TGTGCCAGCAGGACCGGGACTAGCGGGAGACGATTGGGTCGAGAGACCCAGTACTTC. It yields the protein CASRTGTSGRRLGRETQYF. The genes are TRBV6-4 and TRBJ2-5, with 14 positions matching TRBD2. Germline-derived CDR1 and CDR2 are MRHNA and SNTAGT. Trimming removed 6 bases from V and 4 bases from J; junction bases left unmatched: 16. This CDR3 is built from 19 residues.